These 32 T cell receptor beta chains originate from one sample sequenced in a study of T cell clonotyping in hematopoietic cell transplantation. Sequencing was performed with immunoSEQ multiplex PCR; in TCRdb, only in-frame clones are kept and a portion is missing. The sample lists more than 7,500 clones; approximately 79% were seen once. The source was peripheral blood mononuclear cells, collected 180 days after allogeneic stem cell transplant. These TCRs come from a female patient in her fifties or sixties who had an allogeneic stem cell transplant from a related donor, so the T cells may come from the graft donor. Some clones in this sample may be carry-over from other donors' samples.

The J gene is TRBJ1-3, the V gene TRBV7-8, with D unresolved. The V gene's germline CDR1 is SGHVS and CDR2 FQNEAQ. This CDR3 spans 16 amino acids. Trimming removed 1 base from V and 0 bases from J, with 10 bases in between. The chain's CDR3 is CASSLGSGSSGNTIYF. The CDR3 coding sequence is TGTGCCAGCAGCTTAGGGTCCGGGAGCTCTGGAAACACCATATATTTT.

This chain joins TRBV30 and TRBJ2-5; 8 bases are a match to TRBD1. This CDR3 has 14 residues. Germline assignment: CDR1 GTSNPN and CDR2 SVGIG (reference sequence). Trimming took 1 base from V and 2 from J; bases not matched to a gene: 3. CDR3 loop: CAWSGHRGQETQYF. In DNA, the CDR3 is TGTGCCTGGAGTGGACACAGGGGGCAAGAGACCCAGTACTTC.

The rearrangement uses TRBV29-1 and TRBJ1-2; D may be TRBD1 (5 bases). The length of the CDR3 is 12 residues. The ends were cut back, 4 bases at V and 5 bases at J, with 11 bases in the middle. Germline V gives CDR1 SQVTM, CDR2 ANQGSEA. CDR3 residues: CSVVWGNYGYTF. The CDR3 nucleotides are TGCAGCGTTGTTTGGGGGAATTATGGCTACACCTTC.

J is TRBJ1-5 and V is TRBV15; D might be TRBD1 (5 bases). The germline V gene encodes CDR1 LNHNV and CDR2 YYDKDF (reference sequence). CDR3 length: 15 amino acids. Trimming left V 2 bases short and J 7 bases short, with 15 bases between. The chain's CDR3 is CATSRKRDGNQPQHF. The CDR3 nucleotides are TGTGCCACCAGCAGAAAGCGGGACGGTAACCAGCCCCAGCATTTT.

The chain joins TRBV11-2 to TRBJ2-7; 7 nucleotides agree with TRBD1. Trimming at V came to 4 bases and at J to 2 bases, leaving 5 bases not matched to a gene. Germline V CDR1 and CDR2: SGHAT, FQNNGV. CDR3 length: 14 amino acids. This chain's CDR3 is CASSSYRGAYEQYF. CDR3 bases: TGTGCCAGCAGCTCATACAGGGGCGCCTACGAGCAGTACTTC. Full variable domain (outside the CDR3, taken from reference TRBV11-2 and TRBJ2-7): EAGVAQSPRYKIIEKRQSVAFWCNPISGHATLYWYQQILGQGPKLLIQFQNNGVVDDSQLPKDRFSAERLKGVDSTLKIQPAKLEDSAVYLCASSSYRGAYEQYFGPGTRLTVT.

The chain combines TRBV2 with TRBJ1-5; 7 positions match TRBD1. This CDR3 contains 11 residues. After removal of 11 bases from V and 6 bases from J, the junction contained 4 bases not matched to a gene. Germline CDR1 SNHLY, CDR2 FYNNEI. The CDR3 DNA sequence: TGTGCCGTAGGGGGCGGTCAGCCCCAGCATTTT. Translation gives CAVGGGQPQHF.

This chain links TRBV5-6 with TRBJ2-7, with a tentative D call TRBD1 (5 bases). Germline CDR1 reads SGHDT; CDR2 reads YYEEEE. Trimming pared 0 bases from V and 3 bases from J, leaving 10 bases between. There are 14 residues in the CDR3. The CDR3 is CASSLGQGNYEQYF. CDR3 sequence (DNA): TGTGCCAGCAGCTTGGGGCAGGGAAACTACGAGCAGTACTTC.

In its sample, this clone was seen once. This chain uses TRBV6-5 with TRBJ1-2; D remains unclear. V was cut by 5 bases and J by 4 bases, with 8 bases left in between. The CDR3 runs to 12 residues. CDR1 and CDR2 from the germline V gene are MNHEY and SVGAGI. The CDR3 region is CASSGRLYGYTF. Written as DNA, the CDR3 is TGTGCCAGCAGTGGAAGACTCTATGGCTACACCTTC.

V is TRBV7-6 and J is TRBJ1-2, with 9 bases aligning to TRBD1. The length of the CDR3 is 15 residues. After removal of 2 bases from V and 5 bases from J, the junction contained 6 bases not matched to a gene. Germline lookup yields CDR1 SGHVS and CDR2 FNYEAQ. The CDR3 bases are TGTGCCAGCAGCTTATTAGGACAGGGGCAGTATGGCTACACCTTC. It is translated as CASSLLGQGQYGYTF.

This chain links TRBV7-2 with TRBJ2-3; D not resolved. This CDR3 has 16 residues. Trimming pared 5 bases from V and 0 bases from J, leaving 15 bases between. Germline V lookup: CDR1 SGHTA, CDR2 FQGNSA. This CDR3 is CASSHQPGTSTDTQYF. In DNA, the CDR3 is TGTGCCAGCAGCCACCAACCCGGAACTAGCACAGATACGCAGTATTTT.

The J gene is TRBJ1-5, the V gene TRBV11-2; D gene unclear. Germline lookup yields CDR1 SGHAT and CDR2 FQNNGV. The CDR3 totals 16 residues. Trimming cost V 4 bases and J 0 bases, with 13 bases left between them. The CDR3: CASSSDGPYSNQPQHF. The CDR3 region has the DNA TGTGCCAGCAGCTCCGACGGCCCTTATAGCAATCAGCCCCAGCATTTT.

This clone has just a few counts. The chain uses TRBV27 and TRBJ2-7, with 9 bases identical to TRBD1. There are 15 residues in the CDR3. V trimming: 6 bases; J trimming: 2 bases; junction bases outside the gene matches: 8. Per the germline V gene, CDR1 is MNHEY and CDR2 is SMNVEV (reference sequence). CDR3 in DNA: TGTGCCAGCAGATTCCTGGGACAGGGCGCCTACGAGCAGTACTTC. This translates into CASRFLGQGAYEQYF.

The chain has TRBV9 and TRBJ2-3, with D unclear. Looked up from germline, CDR1 is SGDLS and CDR2 is YYNGEE. The CDR3 has 16 residues. Trimming took off 2 bases at V and 6 bases at J, with 19 bases between the two ends. The CDR3: CASSVGAASGFDTQYF. The DNA for the CDR3 is TGTGCCAGCAGCGTTGGCGCGGCCTCTGGCTTCGATACGCAGTATTTT.

The genes are TRBV14 and TRBJ1-3; no reliable D call. The V end lost 2 bases, the J end lost 1 base, and 6 bases lay between the germline ends. This CDR3 has 14 amino acids. CDR1 and CDR2 from the germline V gene are SGHDN and FVKESK. The CDR3 loop reads CASSQTASGNTIYF. The CDR3 DNA reads as TGTGCCAGCAGCCAAACAGCGTCTGGAAACACCATATATTTT.

This clone was picked up one time. The rearrangement uses TRBV4-1 and TRBJ1-3; D is perhaps TRBD1 (6 bases). The CDR3 is made up of 17 amino acids. V lost 5 bases, J lost 2 bases, and 19 bases lay in between. Germline-derived CDR1 and CDR2 are MGHRA and YSYEKL. In DNA, the CDR3 is TGCGCCAGCAGCACCCGGACAGAGCACAACCCTGGAAACACCATATATTTT. It is translated as CASSTRTEHNPGNTIYF.

The V gene is TRBV30, the J gene TRBJ2-4; TRBD1 is a possible D gene (6 bases). Germline CDR1 is GTSNPN and CDR2 is SVGIG (reference sequence). CDR3 length: 15 amino acids. The V gene lost 3 bases and the J gene lost 3 bases, with 15 bases spanning the gap. The CDR3 region is CAWSVGQPGKNIQYF. The CDR3 DNA is TGTGCCTGGAGCGTAGGACAGCCGGGCAAAAACATTCAGTACTTC.

The rearrangement joins TRBV4-2 to TRBJ1-1; D may be TRBD1 (5 bases). Germline assignment: CDR1 LGHNA and CDR2 YNFKEQ. The CDR3 totals 14 residues. Trimming cost V 1 base and J 7 bases, with 13 bases left between them. The CDR3 DNA reads TGTGCCAGCAGCCAAGCCGGGCAGGGCCGTGAAGCTTTCTTT. It specifies CASSQAGQGREAFF.

This clone ranks as medium-sized. The chain joins TRBV15 to TRBJ2-7; no clear D. The germline V gene encodes CDR1 LNHNV and CDR2 YYDKDF (reference sequence). CDR3 length: 15 amino acids. V shed 5 bases and J shed 0 bases, with 14 bases lying between them. This CDR3 is CATSAYDRSSYEQYF. The CDR3 DNA is TGTGCCACCAGCGCATATGACCGGTCCTCCTACGAGCAGTACTTC.

The chain couples TRBV28 to TRBJ1-6, with D possibly TRBD1 on 6 matching bases. Trimming pared 8 bases from V and 3 bases from J, leaving 17 bases between. The length of the CDR3 is 16 residues. Germline V gene lookup returns CDR1 MDHEN and CDR2 SYDVKM. CDR3 in DNA: TGTGCCAGCTACTCGGGGGCCCAAGGCTATAATTCACCCCTCCACTTT. Translated: CASYSGAQGYNSPLHF.

This chain links TRBV5-6 with TRBJ2-7; 8 bases are a match to TRBD2. This CDR3 region has 15 residues. V dropped 1 base and J dropped 3; count of bases not matched to a gene: 6. Germline V gene sequence: CDR1 SGHDT, CDR2 YYEEEE. Written as DNA, the CDR3 is TGTGCCAGCAGCTTGTGGGCGGGGGGAATCTACGAGCAGTACTTC. Residues: CASSLWAGGIYEQYF.

The J gene is TRBJ2-7, the V gene TRBV15, with D possibly being TRBD2 (5 bases). The CDR3 length is 15 residues. Trimming pared 0 bases from V and 5 bases from J, leaving 14 bases between. The germline V gene has CDR1 LNHNV and CDR2 YYDKDF (reference sequence). CDR3 region: CATSRDRPRGNEQYF. CDR3 bases: TGTGCCACCAGCAGAGACAGACCACGGGGTAACGAGCAGTACTTC.

This chain links TRBV7-3 with TRBJ2-2, with 7 bases identical to TRBD2. CDR1 is SGHTA and CDR2 is FQGTGA in the germline V gene. The CDR3 contains 14 residues. The junction had 2 bases not matched to a gene; V was cut back by 7 bases and J by 0 bases. The CDR3 region is CASTRESNTGELFF. The CDR3 DNA reads TGTGCCAGCACGCGGGAGTCGAACACCGGGGAGCTGTTTTTT.

As DNA, the CDR3 is TGTGCCAGTGAGTTGGGGGAGCAGTACTTC. This sequence encodes CASELGEQYF. V gene TRBV28 combines with J gene TRBJ2-7; D gene uncertain. This CDR3 has 10 residues. Trimming left V 9 bases short and J 7 bases short, with 10 bases between. The germline CDR1 and CDR2 sequences are MDHEN and SYDVKM.

V gene TRBV19 combines with J gene TRBJ2-7; D is perhaps TRBD1 (5 bases). Trimming took 5 bases from V and 7 from J, leaving 9 bases between them. There are 11 residues in the CDR3. Germline CDR1 and CDR2: LNHDA and SQIVND (reference sequence). CDR3 amino acids: CASSFSGEQYF. In nucleotides, the CDR3 is TGTGCCAGTAGTTTCTCAGGGGAGCAGTACTTC.

The chain employs TRBV7-2 and TRBJ2-3; maybe TRBD1 (6 bases). The germline gives CDR1 SGHTA, CDR2 FQGNSA. V lost 5 bases to trimming and J lost 6 bases, with 21 bases between them. The CDR3 contains 16 residues. CDR3 loop: CASSVQGPDLSDTQYF. CDR3 DNA: TGTGCCAGCAGCGTACAGGGACCAGATTTAAGTGATACGCAGTATTTT.

This clone was counted a few times. The genes are TRBV30 and TRBJ2-7; D uncertain. CDR3 length equals 12 residues. Germline loops: CDR1 GTSNPN, CDR2 SVGIG (reference sequence). V lost 5 bases to trimming and J lost 2 bases, with 10 bases between them. The chain's CDR3 is CAWGGRTYEQYF. As DNA, the CDR3 is TGTGCCTGGGGCGGTAGGACCTACGAGCAGTACTTC. The complete variable domain, with remaining parts taken from reference TRBV30 and TRBJ2-7, reads SQTIHQWPATLVQPVGSPLSLECTVEGTSNPNLYWYRQAAGRGLQLLFYSVGIGQISSEVPQNLSASRPQDRQFILSSKKLLLSDSGFYLCAWGGRTYEQYFGPGTRLTVT.

V gene TRBV6-5 combines with J gene TRBJ1-2; D remains ambiguous. Deletions cut 7 bases from V and 8 bases from J, with 17 bases between. The CDR3 runs to 13 residues. Germline values: CDR1 MNHEY, CDR2 SVGAGI. The CDR3 DNA reads as TGTGCCAGCAAGTGGGGAGTAGGAGGGGGCTACACCTTC. This codes for CASKWGVGGGYTF.

This chain connects TRBV7-9 to TRBJ1-1; D possibly corresponds to TRBD1 (5 bases). CDR1 SEHNR and CDR2 FQNEAQ come from the germline V gene (reference sequence). V dropped 2 bases and J dropped 5 bases, with 18 bases sitting between them. There are 16 residues in the CDR3. CDR3 amino acids: CASSLIFGTVETEAFF. CDR3 coding DNA: TGTGCCAGCAGCTTAATCTTTGGGACGGTGGAGACTGAAGCTTTCTTT.

This clone is a singleton in its sample. The chain has TRBV28 and TRBJ2-7; tentative D call: TRBD1 (5 bases). Looked up from germline, CDR1 is MDHEN and CDR2 is SYDVKM. The CDR3 is 13 residues long. V shed 3 bases and J shed 6 bases, with 12 bases lying between them. The DNA of the CDR3 is TGTGCCAGCAGTTTTGGGGCTCCGGGCGAGCAGTACTTC. Amino acids: CASSFGAPGEQYF.

The chain uses TRBV30 and TRBJ1-1; D remains unclear. Germline assignment: CDR1 GTSNPN and CDR2 SVGIG (reference sequence). There are 11 residues in the CDR3. V was shortened by 0 bases and J by 8 bases, with 7 bases between the two germline ends. CDR3 sequence: CAWSVLQEAFF. DNA of the CDR3: TGTGCCTGGAGTGTACTACAGGAAGCTTTCTTT.

The chain links TRBV7-2 to TRBJ1-6, with D possibly matching TRBD1 (6 bases). Germline CDR1 reads SGHTA; CDR2 reads FQGNSA. V was clipped by 2 bases and J by 10 bases, with 9 bases between them. The CDR3 runs 13 residues. The CDR3 here is CASSLRGQSPLHF. CDR3 DNA sequence: TGTGCCAGCAGCTTACGGGGGCAATCACCCCTCCACTTT.

The chain's CDR3 is CASSERGTAYEQYF. The CDR3, as DNA: TGTGCCAGCAGTGAAAGGGGGACAGCTTACGAGCAGTACTTC. J is TRBJ2-7 and V is TRBV6-1, with TRBD1 matching over 7 bases. The germline CDR1 and CDR2 sequences are MNHNS and SASEGT. J lost 4 bases, V lost 2 bases, and 5 bases had no gene match. This CDR3 spans 14 amino acids.